A single sample gave rise to the 5 T cell receptor beta chains below, sequenced in a study of cytomegalovirus exposure and HLA in healthy donors. Repertoires were generated with immunoSEQ multiplex PCR, while TCRdb's copy carries only in-frame clones and drops some. The table lists approximately 65,000 clones, about 94% of them singletons. The sequenced material came from PBMCs. Receptor source: a woman under 30 in good health and CMV-seronegative.

The chain has TRBV29-1 and TRBJ2-7; 9 bases are a match to TRBD1. The CDR3 has 15 amino acids. Germline V gene lookup returns CDR1 SQVTM and CDR2 ANQGSEA. V lost 4 bases to trimming and J lost 5 bases; unmatched junction nucleotides: 12. The CDR3 nucleotides read TGCAGCGTTGTACCGACAGGGGGAATCTTGGACGAGCAGTACTTC. Protein: CSVVPTGGILDEQYF.

This chain links TRBV27 with TRBJ2-7; D is undetermined. Trimming cost V 5 bases and J 2 bases, with 10 bases left between them. Germline CDR1 reads MNHEY; CDR2 reads SMNVEV (reference sequence). The length of the CDR3 is 13 residues. This chain's CDR3 is CASSTTAAYEQYF. The CDR3 DNA reads TGTGCCAGCAGTACGACGGCGGCCTACGAGCAGTACTTC.

This chain connects TRBV12-5 to TRBJ2-7; D perhaps matches TRBD1 (7 bases). The CDR3 is made up of 14 amino acids. V was cut by 5 bases and J by 1 base, with 12 bases left in between. Germline V lookup: CDR1 LGHNT, CDR2 FRNRAP. This CDR3 is CASGGQEGSYEQYF. In DNA form, the CDR3 reads TGTGCTAGTGGTGGACAGGAGGGGTCCTACGAGCAGTACTTC.

A note on this clone: Other DNA sequences within the sample encode an identical CDR3. The chain carries TRBV9 and TRBJ1-1; D unresolved. V was clipped by 0 bases and J by 4 bases, with 10 bases between them. The CDR3 loop spans 14 amino acids. The germline V gene has CDR1 SGDLS and CDR2 YYNGEE. The CDR3 loop is CASSVGGSGTEAFF. The DNA for the CDR3 is TGTGCCAGCAGCGTAGGAGGGTCGGGCACTGAAGCTTTCTTT.

The gene calls are TRBV12-2 and TRBJ1-4; TRBD1 is taken as the D call from the table, unchecked against the DNA. TRBV12-2 corresponds to a pseudogene. The CDR3 has 20 residues. The CDR3, as DNA: TGTGCAAGTCGGCCAAACTACGACAGGGGGCAACGTGGGACTAATGAAAAACTGTTTTTT. Protein: CASRPNYDRGQRGTNEKLFF.